This record covers a single TCR beta chain. This same CDR3 is encoded by further DNA sequences in the sample. This entry belongs to a study of blood T cell repertoires in COVID-19. Study at large: The cDNA or gDNA used as material had been derived from T cells, B-cell-depleted T cells, or PBMCs.

The authors' processing: By means of reference gene primer amplification, nucleated cell counts were estimated. Sequencing used immunoSEQ multiplex PCR; TCRdb keeps in-frame clones, though not all of them. V and J calls and clone size are those listed in that table; D and trimming were worked out from the DNA. The sample carries about 440,000 clones, roughly 91% recorded once. The CDR3 length is 14 residues. CDR1 is SEHNR, CDR2 FQNEAQ, per germline (reference sequence). Trimming shortened V by 3 bases and J by 1 base, and 9 bases separated the two germline ends. The TCR sequence derives from a woman aged 25 to 45 with acute or convalescent COVID-19. Material for sequencing was peripheral blood. This chain uses TRBV7-9 with TRBJ1-1, with D uncertain. The CDR3 spells CASSFVRENTEAFF. CDR3 nucleotides: TGTGCCAGCAGCTTCGTGAGGGAGAACACTGAAGCTTTCTTT.